Listed below are T cell receptor beta chains from one sample, sequenced in a study of T cells in Graves' hyperthyroidism and ophthalmopathy. A single record per CDR3 protein comes from TCRdb applying MiXCR to the multiplex PCR reads. The sample lists over 650,000 distinct CDR3 sequences, roughly 15% occurring once. The specimen sequenced was blood. These TCRs come from a man aged 18 to 30 with Graves' hyperthyroidism. Both conserved end residues are part of each CDR3. D genes are given only for firm matches. Expanded clones get a size class; other rows say once, few or many, or leave the size out.

D gene,J gene,clone size,V gene,CDR3 length,CDR3 DNA,CDR3 protein
TRBD2,TRBJ2-3,.,TRBV25-1,15,TGTGCCAGCCGGAAAGCGGGAGGACAGGTAGATACGCAGTATTTT,CASRKAGGQVDTQYF
.,TRBJ2-1,.,TRBV6-2/TRBV6-3,16,TGTGCCAGCACCAACGAGGGGGGAGCGTACTACAATGAGCAGTTCTTC,CASTNEGGAYYNEQFF
TRBD1,TRBJ2-6,few,TRBV2,20,TGTGCCAGCAGTGTCCCCCCACAGGGGCCTTACCCGTCTGGGGCCAACGTCCTGACTTTC,CASSVPPQGPYPSGANVLTF
TRBD2,TRBJ2-7,many,TRBV20-1,14,TGCAGTGCTTCGGGACTAGCGGGAGCTTACGAGCAGTACTTC,CSASGLAGAYEQYF
TRBD2,TRBJ2-7,many,TRBV3-1,16,TGTGCCAGCAGCTACCCTCTAGCGGGAGGTGGTCGCGAGCAGTACTTC,CASSYPLAGGGREQYF
TRBD2,TRBJ2-2,.,TRBV7-6,16,TGTGCCAGCAGCACGACGGGACTAGCGGGCACCGGGGAGCTGTTTTTT,CASSTTGLAGTGELFF
TRBD1,TRBJ2-2,.,TRBV29-1,12,TGCAGCGCTACAGGGGTCAACGGGGAGCTGTTTTTT,CSATGVNGELFF
TRBD1,TRBJ2-5,few,TRBV27,13,TGTGCCAGCAGTTGGGACAGGTGGGAGACCCAGTACTTC,CASSWDRWETQYF
TRBD1,TRBJ1-2,few,TRBV28,16,TGTGCCAGCAGCCTAGACGGACAGGGGGCCCCCTATGGCTACACCTTC,CASSLDGQGAPYGYTF
.,TRBJ1-1,many,TRBV11-2,13,TGTGCCAGCATCCAGGGAACGGGCACTGAAGCTTTCTTT,CASIQGTGTEAFF
.,TRBJ1-2,.,TRBV6-5,14,TGTGCCAGCAGTTACTCGACGACGGCTTATGGCTACACCTTC,CASSYSTTAYGYTF
TRBD2,TRBJ2-1,many,TRBV28,15,TGTGCCAGCAGTTTTTTTAGCGGGAGCTTTAGTGAGCAGTTCTTC,CASSFFSGSFSEQFF
TRBD2,TRBJ2-2,few,TRBV28,19,TGTGCCAGCAGTCATGGACTAGCGGGAGCCTCACGAAGGACCGGGGAGCTGTTTTTT,CASSHGLAGASRRTGELFF
TRBD2,TRBJ2-2,.,TRBV29-1,14,TGCAGCGGGACTAGCGGGGTGAACACCGGGGAGCTGTTTTTT,CSGTSGVNTGELFF
.,TRBJ2-7,many,TRBV6-1,11,TGTGCCAGCACCGAACAGGGACAGCAGTACTTC,CASTEQGQQYF
TRBD2,TRBJ2-7,.,TRBV9,15,TGTGCCAGCAGCGCAGGACTAGCGCGCACCTACGAGCAGTACTTC,CASSAGLARTYEQYF
.,TRBJ1-1,.,TRBV5-1,15,TGCGCCAGCAGCTTGGCCGCGCAGGGCGAGACTGAAGCTTTCTTT,CASSLAAQGETEAFF
.,TRBJ2-7,few,TRBV30,13,TGTGCCTGGAGTGTTTTTGTCGGCTACGAGCAGTACTTC,CAWSVFVGYEQYF
TRBD2,TRBJ2-2,few,TRBV3-1,16,TGTGCCAGCAGCTTGATTCTAGCGGCGAACACCGGGGAGCTGTTTTTT,CASSLILAANTGELFF
.,TRBJ1-4,.,TRBV6-5,13,TGTGCCAGCAGTTACTCGAGACACGAAAAACTGTTTTTT,CASSYSRHEKLFF
.,TRBJ1-1,.,TRBV18,16,TGTGCCAGCTCACCCCCCGGGGCAGGGCCGAACACTGAAGCTTTCTTT,CASSPPGAGPNTEAFF
TRBD1,TRBJ2-7,few,TRBV7-9,15,TGTGCCAGCAGCTTCCAGGGGGCGAGCTCCTACGAGCAGTACTTC,CASSFQGASSYEQYF
.,TRBJ2-5,.,TRBV20-1,14,TGCAGTGCCAGAGGAGCTAGCGAGCAAGAGACCCAGTACTTC,CSARGASEQETQYF
.,TRBJ1-5,few,TRBV28,17,TGTGCCAGCAGTTTATTCCCCAGGGGTAGGGGCAATCAGCCCCAGCATTTT,CASSLFPRGRGNQPQHF
TRBD2,TRBJ2-1,.,TRBV13,15,TGTGCCAGCAGCCCTGGGACTAGCGGGTTGGATGAGCAGTTCTTC,CASSPGTSGLDEQFF
.,TRBJ1-1,.,TRBV5-6,11,TGTGCCAGCTCCCGGGTAGGGAAAGCTCTCTTT,CASSRVGKALF
TRBD1,TRBJ2-7,.,TRBV20-1,15,TGCAGTGCTAGCGAATGGACAGGGAAAGGTTACGAGCAGTACTTC,CSASEWTGKGYEQYF
TRBD2,TRBJ2-2,.,TRBV6-1,17,TGTGCCAGCAGTGGGCTAGCGGGAGGCCCGGTCACCGGGGAGCTGTTTTTT,CASSGLAGGPVTGELFF